Listed below are T cell receptor beta chains from one sample, sequenced in a study of CD8 T cells in ankylosing spondylitis. TCRdb redid the calling of the 5' RACE reads with MiXCR, one entry per CDR3 protein. In the table there are about 390,000 distinct CDR3 sequences, approximately 20% of which are singletons. What was sequenced was blood, either unsorted or a sorted T cell fraction (not recorded which). The receptors shown here come from a male donor with ankylosing spondylitis. Each CDR3 is given with its conserved first and last residue. D genes are given only for firm matches. Only part of the rows carry a size: once, few, many, or a class if the clone is expanded.

v_gene	j_gene	len	d_gene	abundance	CDR3aa	CDR3nt
TRBV29-1	TRBJ2-3	11	NA	NA	CSHWNTDTQYF	TGCAGTCACTGGAACACAGATACGCAGTATTTT
TRBV2	TRBJ2-4	13	NA	few	CASSLHEGDIQYF	TGTGCCAGCAGTCTCCACGAGGGAGACATTCAGTACTTC
TRBV7-9	TRBJ1-1	15	NA	many	CASSLSQVPNTEAFF	TGTGCCAGCAGCTTATCCCAGGTCCCGAACACTGAAGCTTTCTTT
TRBV7-3	TRBJ2-1	13	NA	NA	CASSNRAYNEQFF	TGTGCCAGCAGCAATAGGGCCTACAATGAGCAGTTCTTC
TRBV7-2	TRBJ1-2	16	TRBD1	NA	CASSLATGVTLLGYTF	TGTGCCAGCAGCTTAGCGACAGGGGTCACCCTCTTGGGCTACACCTTC
TRBV29-1	TRBJ1-2	13	NA	NA	CSVRRVGPYGYTF	TGCAGCGTGCGCAGGGTGGGGCCCTATGGCTACACCTTC
TRBV10-3	TRBJ1-5	15	TRBD1	many	CAISDRDRANQPQHF	TGTGCCATCAGTGACCGGGACAGGGCCAATCAGCCCCAGCATTTT
TRBV6-1	TRBJ2-2	16	TRBD1	NA	CASSATRQGNTGELFF	TGTGCCAGCAGTGCAACTCGACAGGGGAACACCGGGGAGCTGTTTTTT
TRBV7-3	TRBJ2-2	15	NA	NA	CASSLLGLNTGELFF	TGTGCCAGCAGCTTATTAGGCCTAAACACCGGGGAGCTGTTTTTT
TRBV5-1	TRBJ1-2	14	TRBD1	few	CASSPTDRGYGYTF	TGCGCCAGCAGCCCCACTGACAGGGGCTATGGCTACACCTTC
TRBV19	TRBJ1-3	14	NA	few	CASSNEGSGNTIYF	TGTGCCAGTAGTAATGAGGGTTCTGGAAACACCATATATTTT
TRBV6-5	TRBJ2-2	16	TRBD1	NA	CASSYSGGYNTGELFF	TGTGCCAGCAGTTATTCAGGGGGCTACAACACCGGGGAGCTGTTTTTT
TRBV4-1	TRBJ2-3	16	NA	few	CASSTSGDTSTDTQYF	TGCGCCAGCAGCACGTCGGGGGACACAAGCACAGATACGCAGTATTTT
TRBV7-3	TRBJ2-1	15	NA	few	CASSLTGQAYNEQFF	TGTGCCAGCAGCTTAACGGGGCAGGCCTACAATGAGCAGTTCTTC
TRBV12-3/TRBV12-4	TRBJ2-7	14	TRBD1	NA	CASETGTGSYEQYF	TGTGCCAGCGAGACCGGGACAGGAAGCTACGAGCAGTACTTC
TRBV2	TRBJ2-1	12	TRBD2	few	CASGIGRNEQFF	TGTGCCAGCGGGATCGGGAGGAATGAGCAGTTCTTC
TRBV7-3	TRBJ2-7	16	NA	NA	CASSLQGRGTDYEQYF	TGTGCCAGCAGCTTACAGGGCAGGGGAACCGACTACGAGCAGTACTTC
TRBV9	TRBJ2-2	16	TRBD1	NA	CASSVGQGANTGELFF	TGTGCCAGCAGCGTAGGACAGGGGGCCAACACCGGGGAGCTGTTTTTT
TRBV7-9	TRBJ2-6	15	NA	NA	CASSLFGTGANVLTF	TGTGCCAGCAGCTTATTCGGGACTGGGGCCAACGTCCTGACTTTC
TRBV7-8	TRBJ1-5	18	NA	NA	CASSLPGQLEYSNQPQHF	TGTGCCAGCAGCTTACCAGGACAGCTGGAATATAGCAATCAGCCCCAGCATTTT
TRBV6-5	TRBJ2-1	12	TRBD1	few	CASRTGWDEQFF	TGTGCCAGCCGGACAGGGTGGGATGAGCAGTTCTTC
TRBV12-3/TRBV12-4	TRBJ1-5	14	NA	many	CASTGLDSNQPQHF	TGTGCCAGTACAGGGTTGGATAGCAATCAGCCCCAGCATTTT
TRBV4-1	TRBJ2-2	15	TRBD2	many	CASSQGLAGAGELFF	TGCGCCAGCAGCCAGGGACTAGCGGGGGCCGGGGAGCTGTTTTTT
TRBV20-1	TRBJ2-1	12	NA	many	CSASGTMRGQFF	TGCAGTGCTAGCGGTACAATGAGAGGGCAGTTCTTC
TRBV7-2	TRBJ2-2	15	TRBD2	few	CASSPTSGRTGELFF	TGTGCCAGCAGCCCAACTAGCGGGAGGACCGGGGAGCTGTTTTTT
TRBV28	TRBJ1-1	15	NA	many	CATLGDIVPNTEAFF	TGTGCCACGTTGGGGGATATAGTCCCGAACACTGAAGCTTTCTTT
TRBV9	TRBJ1-2	15	NA	few	CASSLPPGAVYGYTF	TGTGCCAGCAGCCTACCCCCGGGAGCGGTATATGGCTACACCTTC
TRBV7-3	TRBJ2-1	16	NA	few	CASSLGRATGYNEQFF	TGTGCCAGCAGCTTAGGGCGAGCGACAGGCTACAATGAGCAGTTCTTC
TRBV18	TRBJ2-1	15	TRBD2	NA	CASSPRGGRYNEQFF	TGTGCCAGCTCACCTCGGGGGGGCCGATACAATGAGCAGTTCTTC
TRBV5-1	TRBJ2-7	17	TRBD2	few	CASSLEASGAVSHEQYF	TGCGCCAGCAGCTTGGAGGCTAGCGGAGCGGTTTCCCACGAGCAGTACTTC
TRBV4-1	TRBJ2-7	14	NA	few	CASSLTGLADEQYF	TGCGCCAGCAGCCTCACGGGATTAGCTGACGAGCAGTACTTC
TRBV5-1	TRBJ2-7	15	TRBD2	NA	CASSLDLLADTEQYF	TGCGCCAGCAGCTTGGATTTGCTAGCGGACACCGAGCAGTACTTC
TRBV6-6	TRBJ1-2	13	NA	NA	CASSYEVSGGYTF	TGTGCCAGCAGTTACGAAGTCAGCGGAGGCTACACCTTC
TRBV20-1	TRBJ1-1	15	NA	NA	CSVQGSPIMNTEAFF	TGCAGTGTTCAGGGTTCACCGATCATGAACACTGAAGCTTTCTTT
TRBV15	TRBJ2-6	16	NA	NA	CATSEGFVSGANVLTF	TGTGCCACCAGCGAAGGATTCGTTTCTGGGGCCAACGTCCTGACTTTC
TRBV2	TRBJ2-7	14	NA	NA	CASNQHPSSYEQYF	TGTGCCAGCAATCAACACCCGAGCTCCTACGAGCAGTACTTC
TRBV5-1	TRBJ2-3	11	NA	many	CASSLGDTQYF	TGTGCCAGCAGCTTGGGGGATACGCAGTATTTT
TRBV5-1	TRBJ1-2	15	NA	few	CASNLGTGTNYGYTF	TGCGCCAGCAACCTGGGGACGGGTACGAACTATGGCTACACCTTC
TRBV6-1	TRBJ2-7	13	NA	NA	CATKPRREGEQYF	TGTGCCACCAAGCCCCGCCGCGAGGGTGAGCAGTACTTC
TRBV5-1	TRBJ1-6	15	NA	NA	CASSLTGISNSPLHF	TGCGCCAGCAGCTTGACCGGCATTTCCAATTCACCCCTCCACTTT
TRBV5-1	TRBJ2-7	19	TRBD2	NA	CASSLVGTSGRRRSYEQYF	TGCGCCAGCAGCTTGGTTGGGACTAGCGGGAGAAGAAGGTCCTACGAGCAGTACTTC
TRBV5-1	TRBJ2-2	16	NA	few	CASTPEVPKNTGELFF	TGCGCCAGCACCCCCGAGGTACCCAAAAACACCGGGGAGCTGTTTTTT
TRBV5-6	TRBJ2-7	16	NA	NA	CASSLERSGHRNEQYF	TGTGCCAGCAGCTTGGAGCGGTCGGGACATAGGAACGAGCAGTACTTC
TRBV4-2	TRBJ2-7	16	TRBD2	NA	CASSQAGGLAGYEQYF	TGTGCCAGCAGCCAAGCGGGGGGGCTAGCCGGGTACGAGCAGTACTTC
TRBV15	TRBJ2-7	17	TRBD1	few	CATSRVLSGTGLYEQYF	TGTGCCACCAGCAGAGTCCTAAGCGGGACAGGGCTCTACGAGCAGTACTTC
TRBV6-2/TRBV6-3	TRBJ1-2	12	NA	few	CASSPHSYGYTF	TGTGCCAGCAGTCCACACAGCTATGGCTACACCTTC
TRBV7-2	TRBJ1-5	15	NA	NA	CASSLRQTGNQPQHF	TGTGCCAGCAGCTTACGACAAACGGGCAATCAGCCCCAGCATTTT
TRBV29-1	TRBJ2-7	12	NA	many	CSVQQNTYEQYF	TGCAGCGTCCAACAGAACACCTACGAGCAGTACTTC
TRBV5-1	TRBJ1-6	15	NA	few	CASSLAGHNNSPLHF	TGCGCCAGCAGCTTGGCGGGACACAATAATTCACCCCTCCACTTT
TRBV4-3	TRBJ1-5	14	NA	NA	CASSQVPSNQPQHF	TGCGCCAGCAGCCAAGTCCCGAGCAATCAGCCCCAGCATTTT
TRBV28	TRBJ2-1	16	NA	NA	CASSLGGWSSYNEQFF	TGTGCCAGCAGTTTAGGGGGGTGGAGCTCCTACAATGAGCAGTTCTTC
TRBV7-3	TRBJ2-7	13	NA	NA	CASSLSRAHEQYF	TGTGCCAGCAGCTTATCCAGGGCCCACGAGCAGTACTTC
TRBV11-2	TRBJ1-1	14	NA	NA	CASSPLLRNTEAFF	TGTGCCAGCAGCCCCCTTTTGAGGAACACTGAAGCTTTCTTT
TRBV5-1	TRBJ1-1	14	TRBD1	few	CASSLAGGPTEAFF	TGCGCCAGCAGCCTGGCAGGGGGCCCCACTGAAGCTTTCTTT
TRBV7-3	TRBJ2-2	14	NA	NA	CASSSQRLAGELFF	TGTGCCAGCAGCTCCCAACGGCTGGCCGGGGAGCTGTTTTTT
TRBV27	TRBJ2-3	16	TRBD2	NA	CASRPGLAPSTDTQYF	TGTGCCAGCAGGCCGGGACTAGCGCCTAGCACAGATACGCAGTATTTT
TRBV20-1	TRBJ1-5	16	NA	few	CSARVDPRWGNQPQHF	TGCAGTGCTAGGGTGGACCCCCGGTGGGGCAATCAGCCCCAGCATTTT
TRBV7-2	TRBJ1-1	14	NA	many	CASSATGWGTEAFF	TGTGCCAGCAGCGCGACAGGATGGGGCACTGAAGCTTTCTTT
TRBV12-5	TRBJ2-1	14	TRBD2	NA	CASGLGTRNNEQFF	TGTGCTAGTGGTTTGGGGACTAGGAACAATGAGCAGTTCTTC